A single sample gave rise to the 32 T cell receptor beta chains below, sequenced in a study of CD8+ T cells in alopecia areata. Specified treatment: oral pan-JAK inhibitor, 5-10 mg twice daily. Sequencing templates came from extracted RNA that was reverse transcribed into cDNA. Only in-frame clones appear in the TCRdb table, and some are missing; sequencing was by immunoSEQ multiplex PCR. The data show approximately 220,000 clones, 30% to 40% seen once. The sample here was CD4+ T cells sorted from blood, taken at approximately week 34, from a patient treated with tofacitinib. The receptors shown here come from a human donor with alopecia areata.

The chain recombines TRBV5-4 with TRBJ2-5, with 10 bases fitting TRBD1. The CDR3 loop spans 15 amino acids. Germline CDR1 and CDR2: SGHNT and YYREEE (reference sequence). After removal of 3 bases from V and 2 bases from J, the junction contained 4 bases not matched to a gene. CDR3 in amino acids: CASSSGTGAQETQYF. The DNA for the CDR3 is TGTGCCAGCAGCTCCGGGACAGGGGCTCAAGAGACCCAGTACTTC. Supplemented by reference TRBV5-4 and TRBJ2-5, the full variable domain reads ETGVTQSPTHLIKTRGQQVTLRCSSQSGHNTVSWYQQALGQGPQFIFQYYREEENGRGNFPPRFSGLQFPNYSSELNVNALELDDSALYLCASSSGTGAQETQYFGPGTRLLVL.

This clone came up a few times. The genes are TRBV29-1 and TRBJ1-4; 10 nucleotides agree with TRBD1. This CDR3 is built from 14 residues. V dropped 5 bases and J dropped 5; count of bases not matched to a gene: 5. Per the germline V gene, CDR1 is SQVTM and CDR2 is ANQGSEA. The CDR3 reads CSVLPGQGNEKLFF. CDR3 bases: TGCAGCGTTCTCCCGGGACAGGGGAATGAAAAACTGTTTTTT. Full variable domain (outside the CDR3, taken from reference TRBV29-1 and TRBJ1-4): SAVISQKPSRDICQRGTSLTIQCQVDSQVTMMFWYRQQPGQSLTLIATANQGSEATYESGFVIDKFPISRPNLTFSTLTVSNMSPEDSSIYLCSVLPGQGNEKLFFGSGTQLSVL.

The chain recombines TRBV27 with TRBJ1-5; D remains unclear. The germline V gene encodes CDR1 MNHEY and CDR2 SMNVEV (reference sequence). The length of the CDR3 is 15 residues. The V end was cut by 6 bases, the J end by 3 bases, with 15 bases between. CDR3 in amino acids: CASRPPGALNQPQHF. The CDR3 DNA is TGTGCCAGCAGACCTCCGGGTGCCCTCAATCAGCCCCAGCATTTT.

The chain is built from TRBV29-1 and TRBJ1-1; tentative D call: TRBD1 (5 bases). Germline loops: CDR1 SQVTM, CDR2 ANQGSEA. This CDR3 is 12 amino acids long. The V and J ends lost 6 bases and 4 bases respectively, with 12 bases between them. The DNA of the CDR3 is TGCAGCGTGGGGGATGCGGCCACTGAAGCTTTCTTT. It translates to CSVGDAATEAFF.

The CDR3, as DNA: TGTGCCAGCAGCTTAAGTGGGACAGGGTTAGTATCTGAAGCTTTCTTT. Amino acid sequence: CASSLSGTGLVSEAFF. The chain links TRBV5-6 to TRBJ1-1; 9 nucleotides line up with TRBD1. V dropped 2 bases and J dropped 6; count of bases not matched to a gene: 11. In germline, CDR1 is SGHDT, CDR2 YYEEEE. The CDR3 has 16 amino acids. Variable domain in full (rest from reference TRBV5-6 and TRBJ1-1): DAGVTQSPTHLIKTRGQQVTLRCSPKSGHDTVSWYQQALGQGPQFIFQYYEEEERQRGNFPDRFSGHQFPNYSSELNVNALLLGDSALYLCASSLSGTGLVSEAFFGQGTRLTVV.

This clone has a handful of counts. The chain has TRBV23-1 and TRBJ1-5, with no clear D. Being an ORF, TRBV23-1 has a function that is uncertain. V lost 0 bases to trimming and J lost 2 bases, with 14 bases between them. The CDR3 contains 17 residues. The CDR3 is CASSQSASVRGNQPQHF. The CDR3 DNA is TGCGCCAGCAGTCAATCTGCGTCAGTAAGAGGCAATCAGCCCCAGCATTTT.

The chain uses TRBV15 and TRBJ1-4; D is uncertain. V lost 1 base and J lost 1, with 16 bases in between. CDR1 and CDR2 from the germline V gene are LNHNV and YYDKDF (reference sequence). The CDR3 runs 18 residues. CDR3 sequence reads: CATSRARPWIGTNEKLFF. CDR3 nucleotide sequence: TGTGCCACCAGCAGAGCCCGACCTTGGATCGGAACTAATGAAAAACTGTTTTTT. The full variable domain, completed using reference TRBV15 and TRBJ1-4, is DAMVIQNPRYQVTQFGKPVTLSCSQTLNHNVMYWYQQKSSQAPKLLFHYYDKDFNNEADTPDNFQSRRPNTSFCFLDIRSPGLGDTAMYLCATSRARPWIGTNEKLFFGSGTQLSVL.

The chain uses TRBV10-2 and TRBJ1-1; weak D call: TRBD1 (6 bases). V gave up 6 bases and J gave up 3 bases, with 8 bases separating them. CDR3 size: 12 residues. From germline, CDR1 is WSHSY and CDR2 SAAADI. The DNA of the CDR3 is TGCGCCAGCAGATACAGGGACACTGAAGCTTTCTTT. Its translation: CASRYRDTEAFF.

V and J are TRBV6-5 and TRBJ2-1; 9 nucleotides match TRBD1. The CDR3 consists of 15 residues. Trimming cost V 0 bases and J 8 bases; bases outside gene matches: 5. Germline CDR1 reads MNHEY; CDR2 reads SVGAGI. CDR3 region: CASSYSGQGIHEQFF. The CDR3, as DNA: TGTGCCAGCAGTTACTCGGGACAGGGTATCCATGAGCAGTTCTTC.

The chain is built from TRBV5-1 and TRBJ1-4; 9 bases are shared with TRBD1. Germline V gene sequence: CDR1 SGHRS, CDR2 YFSETQ. The CDR3 is 18 amino acids. V dropped 4 bases and J dropped 5; count of bases not matched to a gene: 15. The CDR3 reads CASSPRTGAVNTNEKLFF. CDR3 sequence (DNA): TGCGCCAGCAGCCCCCGGACAGGGGCCGTGAATACAAATGAAAAACTGTTTTTT.

V and J are TRBV19 and TRBJ1-5; D is unclear. The CDR3 covers 16 residues. V lost 6 bases and J 2 bases, leaving 17 bases between the germline ends. The germline CDR1 and CDR2 sequences are LNHDA and SQIVND (reference sequence). Here the CDR3 reads CASSGTPVRRNQPQHF. In DNA form, the CDR3 reads TGTGCCAGTAGCGGAACACCCGTTAGGCGCAATCAGCCCCAGCATTTT.

The chain's CDR3 is CASSPRWGNTDTQYF. The CDR3 nucleotides are TGTGCCAGCAGTCCCCGTTGGGGTAACACAGATACGCAGTATTTT. V and J are TRBV28 and TRBJ2-3, with D unresolved. This CDR3 contains 15 residues. V dropped 5 bases and J dropped 2 bases, with 14 bases sitting between them. Germline V CDR1 and CDR2: MDHEN, SYDVKM. The full variable domain, its missing parts supplied by reference TRBV28 and TRBJ2-3, is DVKVTQSSRYLVKRTGEKVFLECVQDMDHENMFWYRQDPGLGLRLIYFSYDVKMKEKGDIPEGYSVSREKKERFSLILESASTNQTSMYLCASSPRWGNTDTQYFGPGTRLTVL.

This chain links TRBV19 with TRBJ1-2; D gene ambiguous. Germline lookup yields CDR1 LNHDA and CDR2 SQIVND (reference sequence). V lost 3 bases, J lost 8 bases, and 19 bases lay in between. The CDR3 totals 15 residues. The DNA of the CDR3 is TGTGCCAGTAGTATTCGGCGAAGGGATGGTGGAGGCTACACCTTC. Its protein product is CASSIRRRDGGGYTF.

This clone was detected only a few times. The chain uses TRBV11-2 and TRBJ2-7; D is tentatively TRBD1 or TRBD2 (5 bases each). V lost 9 bases to trimming and J lost 3 bases, with 21 bases between them. Germline loops: CDR1 SGHAT, CDR2 FQNNGV. The CDR3 is 15 amino acids. The CDR3 region has the DNA TGTGCCAGTGTTGCCCGCGGAGAGGGGATCTACGAGCAGTACTTC. Its protein is CASVARGEGIYEQYF. The variable domain in full, completed from reference TRBV11-2 and TRBJ2-7, reads EAGVAQSPRYKIIEKRQSVAFWCNPISGHATLYWYQQILGQGPKLLIQFQNNGVVDDSQLPKDRFSAERLKGVDSTLKIQPAKLEDSAVYLCASVARGEGIYEQYFGPGTRLTVT.

The V call is TRBV7-2, the J call TRBJ2-1; possible D gene TRBD2, 7 bases. V was shortened by 3 bases and J by 4 bases, with 13 bases between the two germline ends. CDR3 length: 15 amino acids. Germline CDR1 SGHTA, CDR2 FQGNSA. CDR3 residues: CASSFLRGAYNEQFF. The CDR3 nucleotides are TGTGCCAGCAGCTTCCTCCGGGGGGCTTACAATGAGCAGTTCTTC. Together with reference TRBV7-2 and TRBJ2-1, the CDR3 gives the full variable domain: GAGVSQSPSNKVTEKGKDVELRCDPISGHTALYWYRQSLGQGLEFLIYFQGNSAPDKSGLPSDRFSAERTGGSVSTLTIQRTQQEDSAVYLCASSFLRGAYNEQFFGPGTRLTVL.

This clone showed up just a few times. The chain joins TRBV7-2 to TRBJ2-1, with TRBD1 matching 7 bases. CDR3 size: 14 residues. The junction had 7 bases not matched to a gene; V was cut back by 6 bases and J by 5 bases. The germline CDR1 and CDR2 sequences are SGHTA and FQGNSA. CDR3 protein: CASRPGTANNEQFF. The CDR3 DNA follows: TGTGCCAGCAGGCCTGGGACAGCAAACAATGAGCAGTTCTTC.

This clone was observed a handful of times. V is TRBV29-1 and J is TRBJ1-2; no reliable D call. This CDR3 has 13 amino acids. CDR1 and CDR2 from the germline V gene are SQVTM and ANQGSEA. The V gene lost 4 bases and the J gene lost 8 bases, with 17 bases spanning the gap. CDR3 DNA: TGCAGCGTTGTGTCTGTTTTCCAGGAGGGCTACACCTTC. Translation gives CSVVSVFQEGYTF.

The V call is TRBV15, the J call TRBJ1-2, with TRBD1 matching 9 bases. From germline, CDR1 is LNHNV and CDR2 YYDKDF (reference sequence). This CDR3 spans 16 amino acids. V gave up 0 bases and J gave up 6 bases; unmatched junction bases: 8. CDR3 coding DNA: TGTGCCACCAGCAGAGATTACGGGACAGGGCTAAATGGCTACACCTTC. Translating it yields CATSRDYGTGLNGYTF. Based on the CDR3 plus reference TRBV15 and TRBJ1-2, the full variable domain is DAMVIQNPRYQVTQFGKPVTLSCSQTLNHNVMYWYQQKSSQAPKLLFHYYDKDFNNEADTPDNFQSRRPNTSFCFLDIRSPGLGDTAMYLCATSRDYGTGLNGYTFGSGTRLTVV.

This clone appeared once. The DNA for the CDR3 is TGTGCCAGCTCTGCCGCGGGACAGGAAATCGAGCAGTACTTC. It yields the protein CASSAAGQEIEQYF. The chain has TRBV18 and TRBJ2-7, with TRBD1 matching over 8 bases. Germline V CDR1 and CDR2: KGHSH, LQKENI. This CDR3 region has 14 residues. J gave up 6 bases and V 6 bases, and 10 bases lay outside the gene matches.

As regards this clone: This sample includes further DNA sequences coding for the same CDR3. The genes are TRBV18 and TRBJ2-1; D may be TRBD1 (6 bases). V lost 3 bases to trimming and J lost 4 bases, with 10 bases between them. The length of the CDR3 is 14 residues. The germline V gene encodes CDR1 KGHSH and CDR2 LQKENI. CDR3 DNA sequence: TGTGCCAGCTCACCGGGACAAGGTTACAATGAGCAGTTCTTC. Translating gives CASSPGQGYNEQFF.

The gene calls are TRBV7-9 and TRBJ2-7, with a possible D match to TRBD2 (6 bases). Germline V CDR1 and CDR2: SEHNR, FQNEAQ (reference sequence). This CDR3 spans 19 amino acids. V dropped 4 bases and J dropped 2 bases, with 27 bases sitting between them. CDR3 amino acids: CASSSSPGRRVYGTYEQYF. CDR3 bases: TGTGCCAGCAGCTCGAGCCCCGGGAGAAGGGTGTATGGAACCTACGAGCAGTACTTC.

The rearrangement uses TRBV5-5 and TRBJ2-6; D gene unclear. V gave up 1 base and J gave up 4 bases, with 9 bases separating them. This CDR3 region has 15 residues. Germline CDR1 reads SGHKS; CDR2 reads YYEKEE (reference sequence). CDR3 bases: TGTGCCAGCAGCTTGCAGGTCTTGGGGGCCAACGTCCTGACTTTC. It codes for CASSLQVLGANVLTF.

This clone was seen a few times. This chain connects TRBV6-5 to TRBJ2-1; tentatively, D is TRBD2 (6 bases). V shed 8 bases and J shed 6 bases, with 11 bases lying between them. There are 12 residues in the CDR3. The germline gives CDR1 MNHEY, CDR2 SVGAGI. This CDR3 is CASGSRGNEQFF. For the CDR3, the DNA is TGTGCCAGCGGGTCGCGGGGCAATGAGCAGTTCTTC.

This chain connects TRBV9 to TRBJ2-3, with 8 bases lining up with TRBD1. V lost 3 bases, J lost 6 bases, and 6 bases stayed unmatched. Germline V CDR1 and CDR2: SGDLS, YYNGEE. CDR3 length: 14 residues. The CDR3 spells CASSADRGADTQYF. CDR3 DNA: TGTGCCAGCAGCGCTGACAGGGGAGCGGATACGCAGTATTTT. Supplemented by reference TRBV9 and TRBJ2-3, the full variable domain reads DSGVTQTPKHLITATGQRVTLRCSPRSGDLSVYWYQQSLDQGLQFLIQYYNGEERAKGNILERFSAQQFPDLHSELNLSSLELGDSALYFCASSADRGADTQYFGPGTRLTVL.

V and J are TRBV4-1 and TRBJ2-7, with D possibly called TRBD1 or TRBD2 (5 bases each). Trimming stripped 3 bases from V and 12 bases from J, with 21 bases between. From germline, CDR1 is MGHRA and CDR2 YSYEKL. The CDR3 consists of 14 residues. CDR3 nucleotides: TGCGCCAGCAGCCAGGTAGCCAGGGAAGGAGGTCCGTACTTC. Its protein is CASSQVAREGGPYF.

The chain links TRBV5-1 to TRBJ2-1, with 12 bases matching TRBD1. The germline gives CDR1 SGHRS, CDR2 YFSETQ. With V trimmed by 0 bases and J by 4 bases, 11 bases remained unmatched. This CDR3 region has 19 residues. CDR3: CASSLGTTGTGGRYNEQFF. Here the CDR3 DNA reads TGCGCCAGCAGCTTGGGGACTACCGGGACAGGGGGCCGTTACAATGAGCAGTTCTTC. The complete variable domain, with remaining parts taken from reference TRBV5-1 and TRBJ2-1, reads KAGVTQTPRYLIKTRGQQVTLSCSPISGHRSVSWYQQTPGQGLQFLFEYFSETQRNKGNFPGRFSGRQFSNSRSEMNVSTLELGDSALYLCASSLGTTGTGGRYNEQFFGPGTRLTVL.

This clone was observed a few times. The genes are TRBV29-1 and TRBJ1-1, with 7 bases lining up with TRBD1. CDR1 and CDR2 from the germline V gene are SQVTM and ANQGSEA. V dropped 7 bases and J dropped 4; count of bases not matched to a gene: 9. The CDR3 is made up of 13 amino acids. This CDR3 reads CSGTGTVGTEAFF. CDR3 nucleotides: TGCAGCGGGACCGGGACAGTGGGCACTGAAGCTTTCTTT.

This clone has only a few counts. The chain has TRBV5-1 and TRBJ2-3; 8 positions match TRBD1. Looked up from germline, CDR1 is SGHRS and CDR2 is YFSETQ. V was clipped by 4 bases and J by 5 bases; unmatched bases: 9. CDR3 length: 15 residues. CDR3: CASSTDRAFQDTQYF. The CDR3 DNA follows: TGCGCCAGCAGCACGGACAGGGCGTTTCAAGATACGCAGTATTTT.

The CDR3 bases are TGCGCCAGCAGCTCGGGGGCGTACGACACTGAAGCTTTCTTT. Amino acid sequence: CASSSGAYDTEAFF. This chain links TRBV5-1 with TRBJ1-1, with D possibly TRBD1 on 6 matching bases. Looked up from germline, CDR1 is SGHRS and CDR2 is YFSETQ. CDR3 length: 14 amino acids. Deletions cut 3 bases from V and 3 bases from J, with 12 bases between. Combining the CDR3 with reference TRBV5-1 and TRBJ1-1 gives the whole variable domain KAGVTQTPRYLIKTRGQQVTLSCSPISGHRSVSWYQQTPGQGLQFLFEYFSETQRNKGNFPGRFSGRQFSNSRSEMNVSTLELGDSALYLCASSSGAYDTEAFFGQGTRLTVV.

This clone was found a few times. The V gene is TRBV18, the J gene TRBJ2-7; no reliable D call. Germline CDR1 KGHSH, CDR2 LQKENI. V lost 6 bases, J lost 0 bases, and 9 bases lay in between. CDR3 length: 13 amino acids. The CDR3 is CASSPSSSYEQYF. The CDR3 DNA follows: TGTGCCAGCTCGCCTTCGAGCTCCTACGAGCAGTACTTC. The entire variable domain, with the rest obtained from reference TRBV18 and TRBJ2-7, is as follows: NAGVMQNPRHLVRRRGQEARLRCSPMKGHSHVYWYRQLPEEGLKFMVYLQKENIIDESGMPKERFSAEFPKEGPSILRIQQVVRGDSAAYFCASSPSSSYEQYFGPGTRLTVT.

The chain couples TRBV30 to TRBJ2-7; TRBD1 is a possible D gene (5 bases). The germline V gene encodes CDR1 GTSNPN and CDR2 SVGIG (reference sequence). This CDR3 contains 13 residues. CDR3 residues: CARTGAGPYEQYF. Written as DNA, the CDR3 is TGTGCTCGTACTGGGGCAGGGCCCTACGAGCAGTACTTC. Looking up the rest from reference TRBV30 and TRBJ2-7 gives the full variable domain: SQTIHQWPATLVQPVGSPLSLECTVEGTSNPNLYWYRQAAGRGLQLLFYSVGIGQISSEVPQNLSASRPQDRQFILSSKKLLLSDSGFYLCARTGAGPYEQYFGPGTRLTVT.

The V call is TRBV5-1, the J call TRBJ2-3; tentative D call: TRBD2 (5 bases). CDR1 SGHRS and CDR2 YFSETQ come from the germline V gene. There are 14 residues in the CDR3. Trimming cost V 2 bases and J 2 bases, with 9 bases left between them. The CDR3, as DNA: TGCGCCAGCAGCTTCAGCGGTGTCACAGATACGCAGTATTTT. Its protein is CASSFSGVTDTQYF.